This T cell receptor (beta chain) was documented in a study of T-cell memory formation after mild COVID-19 (dated by TCRdb to the early 2020s). A note on the overall study: TCR sequence clusters from the two donors were found to be largely donor specific. Longitudinal TCRalpha and TCRbeta repertoire sequencing tracked T-cell clones expanding and contracting after mild COVID-19 in a couple of donors. Two young, previously healthy adult volunteers, one female and one male, were included in the cohort.

The germline V gene yields MGHRA for CDR1 and YSYEKL for CDR2. The V end loses 0 bases and the J end loses 1 base, and a stretch of 12 bases separates them. The CDR3 numbers 16 residues from cysteine through phenylalanine. Of the read, only the CDR3 DNA is kept; its 48 bases are in frame from base 1. TCRdb records Illumina NovaSeq 6000 as the sequencer. TCRalpha and TCRbeta cDNA libraries were constructed by 5'RACE with constant-segment primers, with sample barcodes and unique molecular identifiers being introduced. Trizol reagent was used to extract RNA from every sample. The libraries were amplified in two PCR steps, and the second step added a second sample barcode and Illumina TruSeq adapters. Sequencing of the libraries was done on an Illumina NovaSeq, producing 2 x 150 bp paired-end reads. For the original study's pipeline: Demultiplexing of reads and collapsing into UMI-guided consensus sequences were performed with migec v1.2.7. Using mixcr v2.1.11, UMI consensuses were aligned to TRA and TRB V and J templates and then assembled into clonotypes. Clonotypes were classified as expanded or contracted when called significant by both edgeR and NoisET, with noise models trained on biological replicates. For edgeR calls, a false discovery rate-adjusted p below 0.01 and a log2 fold-change threshold of 1 were applied. As an exploratory analysis of dynamics, max-normalized trajectories of the 1000 most abundant clonotypes were examined with PCA combined with hierarchical clustering. The CD4 or CD8 phenotype of responding clones was assigned using the separately sequenced CD4+ and CD8+ repertoires. The public reads were quality trimmed at Q25 with fastp and then assembled into clones with MiXCR by TCRdb, keeping productive beta chains. A single entry per CDR3 protein holds the most common genes and DNA from its merged rows. In this record, the V and J calls reflect TCRdb's handling and not the investigators' own analysis. The sample table lists about 200,000 distinct CDR3 sequences, 16% of them with a count of one. The ten top clones hold about 2% of the sample.

What the authors observed across the whole study: Some responding clones were detected in pre-infection memory, suggesting pre-existing cross-reactive memory T cells joined the SARS-CoV-2 response. The study covered only a couple of mild cases, and larger cohorts including severe cases with pre-infection samples were considered necessary. Balanced CD4/CD8 phenotypes were observed for clones contracting from day 15 to 85, whereas a bias towards CD4+ was observed for a second wave of clones expanding from day 15 to 37. Contracting CD4+ clones turned up mainly in the CM and EM memory subsets, whereas EMRA was where CD8+ clones were enriched. The second-wave clones that peaked on day 37 were not confirmed to be SARS-CoV-2 specific.

In regard to this clonotype: The antigen it binds to is not known. Qualities for individual bases were not recorded, and no much larger clone is one base off.

Ficoll-Paque density gradient centrifugation was the method used to isolate PBMCs. Sequenced input: PBMCs or a T cell subset sorted from them (not recorded which). The clonotype was recovered from an adult woman who had mild COVID-19 (a few samples of this study predate the infection). The sample titles of this study are shuffled in the database, so cell type and time point are left out; the donor was told from shared clones. Recombination linked TRBV4-1 to TRBJ1-1, with TRBD1 perhaps the D gene, on 6 matching bases. DNA sequence: TGCGCCAGCAGCCAAGAAGTGCGGACAGAGAACACTGAAGCTTTCTTT. It codes for CASSQEVRTENTEAFF.